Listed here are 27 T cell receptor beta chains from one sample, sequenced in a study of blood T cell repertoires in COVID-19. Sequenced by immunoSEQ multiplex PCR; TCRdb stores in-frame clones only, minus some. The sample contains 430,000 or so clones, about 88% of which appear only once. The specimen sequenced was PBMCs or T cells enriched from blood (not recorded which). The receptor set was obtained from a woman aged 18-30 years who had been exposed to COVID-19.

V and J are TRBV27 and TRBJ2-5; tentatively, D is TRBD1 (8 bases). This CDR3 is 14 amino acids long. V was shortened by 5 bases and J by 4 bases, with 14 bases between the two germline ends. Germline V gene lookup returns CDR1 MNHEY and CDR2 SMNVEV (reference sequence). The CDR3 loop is CASSPDREGETQYF. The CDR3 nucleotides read TGTGCCAGCAGTCCGGACAGGGAGGGAGAGACCCAGTACTTC.

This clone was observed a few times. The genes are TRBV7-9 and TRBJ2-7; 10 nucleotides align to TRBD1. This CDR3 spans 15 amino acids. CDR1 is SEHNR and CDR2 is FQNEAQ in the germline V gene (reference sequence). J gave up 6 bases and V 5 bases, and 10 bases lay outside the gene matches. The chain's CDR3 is CASSKRTGGGGEQYF. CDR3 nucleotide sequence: TGTGCCAGCAGCAAACGGACAGGGGGAGGCGGCGAGCAGTACTTC.

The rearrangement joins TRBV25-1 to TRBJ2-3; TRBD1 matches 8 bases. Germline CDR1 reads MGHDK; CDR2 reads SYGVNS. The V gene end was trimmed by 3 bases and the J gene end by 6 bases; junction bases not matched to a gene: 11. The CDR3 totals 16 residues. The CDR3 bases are TGTGCCAGCAGTGACGTACCGGGACAGGTACGTGATACGCAGTATTTT. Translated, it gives CASSDVPGQVRDTQYF. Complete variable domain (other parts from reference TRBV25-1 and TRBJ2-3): EADIYQTPRYLVIGTGKKITLECSQTMGHDKMYWYQQDPGMELHLIHYSYGVNSTEKGDLSSESTVSRIRTEHFPLTLESARPSHTSQYLCASSDVPGQVRDTQYFGPGTRLTVL.

The CDR3 is CASSLGGQGTF. The CDR3, as DNA: TGTGCCAGCAGCTTAGGGGGACAGGGGACCTTC. The chain carries TRBV7-8 and TRBJ1-2; 10 bases agree with TRBD1. The CDR3 totals 11 residues. Losses at the gene ends were 1 base for V and 14 bases for J; bases not matched to a gene: 1. Germline V gene data show CDR1 as SGHVS and CDR2 as FQNEAQ.

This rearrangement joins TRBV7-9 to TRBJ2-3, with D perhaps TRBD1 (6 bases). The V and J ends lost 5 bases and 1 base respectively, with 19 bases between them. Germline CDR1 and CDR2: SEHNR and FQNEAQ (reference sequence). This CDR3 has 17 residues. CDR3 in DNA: TGTGCCAGCAGCCCCTACAGGGTAGTTTTGGGCACAGATACGCAGTATTTT. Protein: CASSPYRVVLGTDTQYF.

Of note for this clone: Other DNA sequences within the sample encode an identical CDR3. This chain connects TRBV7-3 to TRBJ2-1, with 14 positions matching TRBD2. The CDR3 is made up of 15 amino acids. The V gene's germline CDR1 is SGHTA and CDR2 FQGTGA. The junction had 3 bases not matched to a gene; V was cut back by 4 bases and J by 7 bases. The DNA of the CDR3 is TGTGCCAGCAGCTCGACTAGCGGGGGGGCAAATGAGCAGTTCTTC. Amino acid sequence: CASSSTSGGANEQFF.

DNA for the CDR3: TGTGCCAGCAGCCAAGGGCAGGGCAAGCAGTTCTTC. Translating it yields CASSQGQGKQFF. This chain joins TRBV3-1 (or the pseudogene TRBV3-2) and TRBJ2-1, with D maybe TRBD1 (5 bases). The CDR3 loop spans 12 amino acids. The V end was cut by 1 base, the J end by 11 bases, with 9 bases between. Germline V gene data show CDR1 as LGHDT and CDR2 as YNNKEL (reference sequence).

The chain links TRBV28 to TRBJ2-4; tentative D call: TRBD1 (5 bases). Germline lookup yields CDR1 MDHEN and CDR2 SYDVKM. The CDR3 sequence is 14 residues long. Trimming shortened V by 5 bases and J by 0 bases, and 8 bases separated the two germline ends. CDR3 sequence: CASSGHLAKNIQYF. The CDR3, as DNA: TGTGCCAGCAGTGGACACCTAGCCAAAAACATTCAGTACTTC.

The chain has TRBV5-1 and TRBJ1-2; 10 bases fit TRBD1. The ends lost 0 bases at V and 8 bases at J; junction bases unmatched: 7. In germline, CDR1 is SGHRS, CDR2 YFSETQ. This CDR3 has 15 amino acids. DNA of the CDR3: TGCGCCAGCAGCTTGGGATTCCGGGACAGGGGAGGCTACACCTTC. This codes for CASSLGFRDRGGYTF.

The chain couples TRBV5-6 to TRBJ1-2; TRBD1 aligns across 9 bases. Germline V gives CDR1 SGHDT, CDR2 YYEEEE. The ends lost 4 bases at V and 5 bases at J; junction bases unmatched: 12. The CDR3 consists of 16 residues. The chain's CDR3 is CASSAYNRGLGYGYTF. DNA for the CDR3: TGTGCCAGCAGCGCCTATAACAGGGGGCTAGGTTATGGCTACACCTTC.

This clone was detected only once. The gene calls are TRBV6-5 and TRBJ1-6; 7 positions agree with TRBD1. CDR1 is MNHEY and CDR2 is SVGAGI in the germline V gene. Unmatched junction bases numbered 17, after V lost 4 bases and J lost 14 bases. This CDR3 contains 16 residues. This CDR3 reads CASSLSTGTVGSALHF. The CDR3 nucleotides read TGTGCCAGCAGTTTATCTACCGGGACAGTGGGTTCGGCCCTCCACTTT.

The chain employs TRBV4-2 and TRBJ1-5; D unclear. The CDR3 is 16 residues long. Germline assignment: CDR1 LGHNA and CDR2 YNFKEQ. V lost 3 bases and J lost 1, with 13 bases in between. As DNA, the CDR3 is TGTGCCAGCAGCCAGAACGACGGGGAAAGCAATCAGCCCCAGCATTTT. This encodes CASSQNDGESNQPQHF.

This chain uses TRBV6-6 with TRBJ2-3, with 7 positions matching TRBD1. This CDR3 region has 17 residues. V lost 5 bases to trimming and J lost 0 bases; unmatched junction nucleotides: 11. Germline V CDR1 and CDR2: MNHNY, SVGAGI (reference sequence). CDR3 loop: CASSHPRQGPSTDTQYF. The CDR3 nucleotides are TGTGCCAGCAGTCACCCAAGACAGGGACCGAGCACAGATACGCAGTATTTT.

The CDR3 sequence: CASSIGEQYEQYF. CDR3 nucleotide sequence: TGTGCCAGTAGTATAGGCGAACAGTACGAGCAGTACTTC. The V call is TRBV19, the J call TRBJ2-7; D unclear. The CDR3 is made up of 13 amino acids. The germline V and J ends were trimmed by 1 base and 4 bases, with 8 bases remaining between them. CDR1 LNHDA and CDR2 SQIVND come from the germline V gene (reference sequence).

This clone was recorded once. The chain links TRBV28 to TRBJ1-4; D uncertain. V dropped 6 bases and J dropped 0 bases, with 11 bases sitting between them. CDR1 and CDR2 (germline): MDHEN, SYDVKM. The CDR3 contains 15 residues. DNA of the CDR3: TGTGCCAGCAGGGAAGGCGGGGCAACTAATGAAAAACTGTTTTTT. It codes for CASREGGATNEKLFF. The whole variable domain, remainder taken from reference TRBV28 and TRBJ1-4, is DVKVTQSSRYLVKRTGEKVFLECVQDMDHENMFWYRQDPGLGLRLIYFSYDVKMKEKGDIPEGYSVSREKKERFSLILESASTNQTSMYLCASREGGATNEKLFFGSGTQLSVL.

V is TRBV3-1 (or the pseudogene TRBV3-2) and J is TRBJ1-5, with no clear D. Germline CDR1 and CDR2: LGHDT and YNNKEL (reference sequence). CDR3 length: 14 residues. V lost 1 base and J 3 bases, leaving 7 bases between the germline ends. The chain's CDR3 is CASSQAYFNQPQHF. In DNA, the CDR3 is TGTGCCAGCAGCCAAGCGTATTTCAATCAGCCCCAGCATTTT.

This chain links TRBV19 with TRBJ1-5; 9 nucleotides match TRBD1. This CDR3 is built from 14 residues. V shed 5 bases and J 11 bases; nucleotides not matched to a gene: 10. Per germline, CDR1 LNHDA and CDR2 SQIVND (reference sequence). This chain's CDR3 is CASSQDRGSWSQHF. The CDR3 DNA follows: TGTGCCAGTAGTCAAGACAGGGGGTCTTGGTCCCAGCATTTT.

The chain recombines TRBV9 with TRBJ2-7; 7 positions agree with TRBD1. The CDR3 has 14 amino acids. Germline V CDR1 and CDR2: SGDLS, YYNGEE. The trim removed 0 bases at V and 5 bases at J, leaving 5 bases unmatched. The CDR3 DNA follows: TGTGCCAGCAGCGTAGCGGGACAGCTCAACGAGCAGTACTTC. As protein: CASSVAGQLNEQYF.

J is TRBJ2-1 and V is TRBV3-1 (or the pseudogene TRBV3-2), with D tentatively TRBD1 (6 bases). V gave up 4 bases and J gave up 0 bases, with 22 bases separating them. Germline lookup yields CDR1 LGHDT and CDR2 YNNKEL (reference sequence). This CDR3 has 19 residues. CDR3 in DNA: TGTGCCAGCAGCCGCAGGGGTGGGGCCCCGGCCAGCTCCTACAATGAGCAGTTCTTC. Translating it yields CASSRRGGAPASSYNEQFF.

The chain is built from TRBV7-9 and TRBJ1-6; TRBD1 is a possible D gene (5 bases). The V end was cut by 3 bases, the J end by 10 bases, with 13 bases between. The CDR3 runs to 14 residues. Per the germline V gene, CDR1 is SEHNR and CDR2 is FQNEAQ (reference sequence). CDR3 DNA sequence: TGTGCCAGCAGCTTCCCCGGACAAACGTCACCCCTCCACTTT. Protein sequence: CASSFPGQTSPLHF.

The CDR3 reads CASSRDVREGNGELFF. CDR3 nucleotides: TGTGCCAGCAGCCGGGACGTCCGGGAGGGGAACGGGGAGCTGTTTTTT. The chain links TRBV5-4 to TRBJ2-2; 8 bases line up with TRBD2. Germline V CDR1 and CDR2: SGHNT, YYREEE (reference sequence). V was pared by 4 bases and J by 7 bases, with 12 bases of the junction left unmatched. The CDR3 runs 16 residues. Combining the CDR3 with reference TRBV5-4 and TRBJ2-2 gives the whole variable domain ETGVTQSPTHLIKTRGQQVTLRCSSQSGHNTVSWYQQALGQGPQFIFQYYREEENGRGNFPPRFSGLQFPNYSSELNVNALELDDSALYLCASSRDVREGNGELFFGEGSRLTVL.

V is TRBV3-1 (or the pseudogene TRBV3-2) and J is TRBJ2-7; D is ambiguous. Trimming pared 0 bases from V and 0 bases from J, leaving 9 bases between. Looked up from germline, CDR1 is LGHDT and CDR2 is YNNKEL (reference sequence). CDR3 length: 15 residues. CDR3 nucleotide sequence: TGTGCCAGCAGCCAAGAAGTAGAGGTCTCCTACGAGCAGTACTTC. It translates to CASSQEVEVSYEQYF.

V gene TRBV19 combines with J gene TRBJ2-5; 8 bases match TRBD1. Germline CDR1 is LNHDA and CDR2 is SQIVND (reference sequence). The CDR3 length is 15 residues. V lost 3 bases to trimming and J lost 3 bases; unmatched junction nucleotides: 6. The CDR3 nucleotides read TGTGCCAGTAGTATTCTGGCAGGGGGCGAAGAGACCCAGTACTTC. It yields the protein CASSILAGGEETQYF.

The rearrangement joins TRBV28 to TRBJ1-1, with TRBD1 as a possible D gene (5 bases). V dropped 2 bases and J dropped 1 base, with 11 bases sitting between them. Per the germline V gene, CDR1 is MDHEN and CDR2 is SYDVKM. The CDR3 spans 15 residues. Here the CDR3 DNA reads TGTGCCAGCAGTTTAACTAATAGGGGGAACACTGAAGCTTTCTTT. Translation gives CASSLTNRGNTEAFF. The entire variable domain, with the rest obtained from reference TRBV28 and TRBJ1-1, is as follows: DVKVTQSSRYLVKRTGEKVFLECVQDMDHENMFWYRQDPGLGLRLIYFSYDVKMKEKGDIPEGYSVSREKKERFSLILESASTNQTSMYLCASSLTNRGNTEAFFGQGTRLTVV.

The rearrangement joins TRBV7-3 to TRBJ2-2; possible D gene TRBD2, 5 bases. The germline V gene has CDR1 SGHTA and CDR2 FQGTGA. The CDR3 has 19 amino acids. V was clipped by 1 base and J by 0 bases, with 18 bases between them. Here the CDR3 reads CASSLNSDSKPANTGELFF. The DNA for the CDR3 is TGTGCCAGCAGCTTAAACTCGGACTCCAAACCCGCGAACACCGGGGAGCTGTTTTTT.

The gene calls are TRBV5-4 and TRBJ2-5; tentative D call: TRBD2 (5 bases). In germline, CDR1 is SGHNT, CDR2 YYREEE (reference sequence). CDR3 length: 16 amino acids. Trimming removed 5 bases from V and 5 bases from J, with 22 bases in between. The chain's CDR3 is CASSWGRGMALETQYF. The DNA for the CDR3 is TGTGCCAGCAGTTGGGGTCGGGGAATGGCTCTGGAGACCCAGTACTTC.

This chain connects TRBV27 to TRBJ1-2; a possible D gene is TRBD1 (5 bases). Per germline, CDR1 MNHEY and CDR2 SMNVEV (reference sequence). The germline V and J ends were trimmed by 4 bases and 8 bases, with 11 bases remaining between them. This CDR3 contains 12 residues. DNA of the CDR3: TGTGCCAGCAGTTCGGCGGGGACCGGCTACACCTTC. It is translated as CASSSAGTGYTF.